What follows describes a single T cell receptor beta chain. The antigen is not known. The V gene end was trimmed by 7 bases and the J gene end by 2 bases; junction bases not matched to a gene: 3. There are 12 residues in the CDR3. The germline CDR1 and CDR2 sequences are SQVTM and ANQGSEA. Assay used: immunoSEQ multiplex PCR; TCRdb lists only in-frame clones, some missing. The sample contains roughly 150,000 clones, roughly 90% of which appear only once. This entry belongs to a study of T cell responses to AZD1222 COVID-19 vaccine. General study points: There were mostly white British donors and more females than males, and clonal diversity was possibly underestimated. Repertoires were sampled only after the peak T cell response.

Combined were second doses at about 4 or about 12 weeks. The receptor was isolated from an adult who received the AZD1222 COVID-19 vaccine. This chain uses TRBV29-1 with TRBJ1-1; TRBD1 agrees at 8 bases. The sequencing here drew on peripheral blood, taken 28 days after the second AZD1222 dose. In nucleotides, the CDR3 is TGCAGCGCCTCAGGGGGCAACACTGAAGCTTTCTTT. Translation: CSASGGNTEAFF.